The clone carrying this TCR beta chain was counted ten times or more. Antigen: not known. This entry belongs to a study of T cells after yellow fever vaccination. The study made its TCR cDNA through 5'RACE template switching. That step introduced a universal primer site along with UMIs. TCRdb re-derived calls from the 5' RACE reads in MiXCR, one entry per CDR3 protein. The sample holds around 320,000 distinct CDR3 sequences, 9.5% to 12% seen once. Study findings and constraints: Subsequent booster samples again held most clones from primary vaccination (less than 98% CD4, approximately 86% CD8). The CD4 compartment and the CD8 compartment contained a small share of clonotypes in common.

The receptor was derived from a young man who received the YFV17D yellow fever vaccine. The sequences come from CD4+ T cells sorted from PBMCs, collected 45 days after the yellow fever booster vaccination.

CDR3 DNA: TGTGCCAGCAGCCGCACCGGGACAGGAGTCAACTATGGCTACACCTTC. Protein: CASSRTGTGVNYGYTF. The chain combines TRBV7-2 with TRBJ1-2; 8 bases map to TRBD1. The germline V gene has CDR1 SGHTA and CDR2 FQGNSA. V trimming: 5 bases; J trimming: 2 bases; junction bases outside the gene matches: 10. The CDR3 spans 16 residues.